The rows below give T cell receptor beta chains drawn from one sample of a study of T cell responses to AZD1222 COVID-19 vaccine. Repertoires were generated with immunoSEQ multiplex PCR, while TCRdb's copy carries only in-frame clones and drops some. The sample contains 100,000 to 150,000 clones, about 86% of which appear only once. The sequences come from peripheral blood, collected on day 0 of AZD1222 vaccination. These receptor sequences come from an adult in good health. Both conserved end residues are part of each CDR3. Clone size, where shown, is once, few, many, or a class for clones that have expanded.

>TRBV7-8|NA|TRBJ1-5
CASSAYTYEPQHF
>TRBV30|NA|TRBJ1-1
CAWSGRSGAVTEAFF
>TRBV7-9|NA|TRBJ2-1
CASGGQGALTNEQFF
>TRBV6-5|few|TRBJ1-6
CASSRRRYYNSPLHF
>TRBV6-5|NA|TRBJ1-1
CASTSIQGMNTEAFF
>TRBV4-3|few|TRBJ2-7
CASSQELSRGNTYEQYF
>TRBV29-1|NA|TRBJ1-2
CSVKTGTTRYYGYTF
>TRBV10-3|few|TRBJ1-5
CAIAPNSGTANQPQHF
>TRBV3-1/TRBV3-2|NA|TRBJ2-7
CASTPSGTSGYEQYF
>TRBV7-9|NA|TRBJ2-2
CASSRWTPGNTGELFF
>TRBV4-1|NA|TRBJ2-3
CASSQDDRGYTDTQYF
>TRBV9|NA|TRBJ2-2
CASSVRGANTGELFF
>TRBV4-1|NA|TRBJ1-2
CASSQVSSNYGYTF
>TRBV2|NA|TRBJ2-7
CASTEGWEDEQYF
>TRBV7-2|NA|TRBJ2-5
CASSPSVSQETQYF
>TRBV5-4|NA|TRBJ2-1
CASSLAAGSYNEQFF
>TRBV5-4|NA|TRBJ2-2
CASSQTGRGGRRTGELFF
>TRBV6-2/TRBV6-3|NA|TRBJ2-7
CASSWGVSYEQYF
>TRBV19|NA|TRBJ1-1
CASSTFVGAEAFF
>TRBV7-3|NA|TRBJ1-5
CASSSSNLCQPQHF
>TRBV6-6|NA|TRBJ1-1
CASSWTGTTEAFF
>TRBV11-2|NA|TRBJ2-5
CASSLSPGQQETQYF
>TRBV18|NA|TRBJ1-3
CASSPSTGGGNTIYF
>TRBV7-8|NA|TRBJ2-7
CASSRGPGKEQYF
>TRBV28|few|TRBJ2-7
CASSAAFGEQYF
>TRBV7-3|NA|TRBJ2-2
CASSPQGADTGELFF
>TRBV19|NA|TRBJ1-1
CASSSPWRRRTEAFF
>TRBV7-2|NA|TRBJ1-2
CASSLGQISNYGYTF
>TRBV6-5|NA|TRBJ1-2
CASSIHGYGYTF
>TRBV29-1|once|TRBJ2-1
CSGQTSVQYSEQFF
>TRBV28|NA|TRBJ2-1
CASSLAYNEQFF
>TRBV9|NA|TRBJ2-3
CASSPQGGSSTDTQYF
>TRBV3-1/TRBV3-2|NA|TRBJ2-7
CASSQGGLFYEQYF
>TRBV4-1|NA|TRBJ2-5
CASSQTSGSGWETQYF
>TRBV7-9|NA|TRBJ1-1
CASSLFDRVLTEAFF
>TRBV9|NA|TRBJ1-1
CASTPGPVNTEAFF